This TCR beta chain was recovered during a study of cytomegalovirus exposure and HLA in healthy donors. Study at large: The 100 to 150 validation repertoires and the 650 to 850 first-cohort repertoires shared a platform, a later analysis reported. Study results and limitations: According to the study, roughly 160 TCR beta chains were cytomegalovirus-associated. Per published reports, the classifier diagnosed cytomegalovirus status with high specificity and sensitivity.

Details on this clone: Its antigen is as yet unknown.

With 1 base removed from V and 4 bases from J, the gap between germline ends came to 10 bases. This CDR3 comprises 14 residues. The germline V gene has CDR1 SGHTA and CDR2 FQGNSA. The donors were part of the validation cohort, which consisted of more than 90 subjects and was separate from the first cohort of 666 subjects. Sequenced by immunoSEQ multiplex PCR; TCRdb stores in-frame clones only, minus some. The sample consists of around 120,000 clones, around 90% of them appearing once. The sample comprised PBMCs. The chain is built from TRBV7-2 and TRBJ1-2; tentatively, D is TRBD1 (5 bases). The sequence was obtained from a woman aged 18-29 years in good health and CMV-seronegative. CDR3 loop: CASSLETRAYGYTF. In nucleotides, the CDR3 is TGTGCCAGCAGCTTAGAAACCAGGGCCTATGGCTACACCTTC.